This TCR beta chain appears in the sequencing data of a study of cytotoxic CD8 clonotypes in ibrutinib-treated CLL. Across the whole study: Per sample, productive templates averaged 255,043 and productive rearrangements averaged 94,082.

V was cut by 4 bases and J by 10 bases, with 13 bases left in between. Germline values: CDR1 SGHNT, CDR2 YENEEA. The CDR3 is 12 residues long. Findings and limits, study-wide: Public clonotypes were seen rarely and were contracted or stable on treatment. Sustained-remission and progressing patients' sampling times differed. Clonality showed a rise at ibrutinib response that reversed toward baseline at progression.

To note about this clone: What it recognizes is unknown.

The assay was immunoSEQ multiplex PCR, and TCRdb's table has in-frame clones only and misses some. The data contain about 92,000 clones, more than 70% of them singletons. The origin of this receptor is a human donor with chronic lymphocytic leukemia. The material was PBMCs, obtained after 24 months of ibrutinib treatment. This rearrangement joins TRBV11-3 to TRBJ1-1; D perhaps matches TRBD1 (5 bases). CDR3 coding DNA: TGTGCCAGCAGCTCGTCGCCAGGGAGAGCTTTCTTT. Amino acids: CASSSSPGRAFF.